This section outlines one T cell receptor (beta chain) sequence together with its context. Trimming stripped 1 base from V and 0 bases from J, with 9 bases between. Germline CDR1 LGHNT, CDR2 FRNRAP. The CDR3 spans 15 residues. The method was immunoSEQ multiplex PCR; TCRdb's version includes in-frame clones alone and lacks a portion of them. The table shows some 140,000 clones, with approximately 86% occurring only once. This sample is part of a study of cytomegalovirus exposure and HLA in healthy donors. The sample consisted of PBMCs. V is TRBV12-5 and J is TRBJ1-1; weak D call: TRBD1 (6 bases). The sequence was obtained from a man between 18 and 35 years old in good health and CMV-seropositive. Here the CDR3 DNA reads TGTGCTAGTGGTTTGGAACAGGGACTGAACACTGAAGCTTTCTTT. Its protein is CASGLEQGLNTEAFF.